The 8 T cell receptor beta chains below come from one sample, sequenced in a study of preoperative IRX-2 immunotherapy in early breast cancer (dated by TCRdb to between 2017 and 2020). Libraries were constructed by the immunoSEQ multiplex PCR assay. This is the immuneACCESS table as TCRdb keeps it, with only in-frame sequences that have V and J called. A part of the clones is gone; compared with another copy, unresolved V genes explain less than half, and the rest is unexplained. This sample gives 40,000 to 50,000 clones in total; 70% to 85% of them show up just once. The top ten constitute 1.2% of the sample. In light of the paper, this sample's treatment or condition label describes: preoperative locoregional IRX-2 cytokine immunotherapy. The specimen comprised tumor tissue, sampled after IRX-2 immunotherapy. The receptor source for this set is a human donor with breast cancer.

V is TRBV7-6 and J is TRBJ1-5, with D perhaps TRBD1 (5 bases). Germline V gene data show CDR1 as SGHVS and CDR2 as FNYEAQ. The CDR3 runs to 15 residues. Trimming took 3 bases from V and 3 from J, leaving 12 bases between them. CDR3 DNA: TGTGCCAGCAGCTTGGCCGGGGGATTCAATCAGCCCCAGCATTTT. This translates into CASSLAGGFNQPQHF.

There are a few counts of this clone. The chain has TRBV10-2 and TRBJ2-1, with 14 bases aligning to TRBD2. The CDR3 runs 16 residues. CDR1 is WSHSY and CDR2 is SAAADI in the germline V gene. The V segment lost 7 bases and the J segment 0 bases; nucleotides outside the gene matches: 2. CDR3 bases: TGCGCCAGCACCGGGACTAGCGGGAGCTCCTACAATGAGCAGTTCTTC. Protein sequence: CASTGTSGSSYNEQFF.

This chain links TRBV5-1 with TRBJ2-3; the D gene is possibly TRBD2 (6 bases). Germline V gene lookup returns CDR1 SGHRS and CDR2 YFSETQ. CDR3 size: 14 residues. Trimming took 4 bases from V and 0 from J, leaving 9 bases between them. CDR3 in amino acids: CASSRAGSTDTQYF. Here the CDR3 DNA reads TGCGCCAGCAGCCGGGCGGGAAGCACAGATACGCAGTATTTT. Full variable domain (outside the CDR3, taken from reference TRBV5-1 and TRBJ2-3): KAGVTQTPRYLIKTRGQQVTLSCSPISGHRSVSWYQQTPGQGLQFLFEYFSETQRNKGNFPGRFSGRQFSNSRSEMNVSTLELGDSALYLCASSRAGSTDTQYFGPGTRLTVL.

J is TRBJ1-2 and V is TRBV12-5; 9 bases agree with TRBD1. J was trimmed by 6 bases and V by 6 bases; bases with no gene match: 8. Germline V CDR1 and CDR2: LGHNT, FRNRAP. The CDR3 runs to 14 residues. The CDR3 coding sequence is TGTGCTAGTGGGAGACTTGGACAGGGGAATGGCTACACCTTC. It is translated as CASGRLGQGNGYTF.

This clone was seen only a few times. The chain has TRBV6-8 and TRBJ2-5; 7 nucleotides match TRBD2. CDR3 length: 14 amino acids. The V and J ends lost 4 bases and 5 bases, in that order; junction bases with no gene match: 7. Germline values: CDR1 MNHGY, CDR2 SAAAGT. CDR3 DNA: TGTGCCAGCAGTTGGACTAGAACGGGGGAGACCCAGTACTTC. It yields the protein CASSWTRTGETQYF.

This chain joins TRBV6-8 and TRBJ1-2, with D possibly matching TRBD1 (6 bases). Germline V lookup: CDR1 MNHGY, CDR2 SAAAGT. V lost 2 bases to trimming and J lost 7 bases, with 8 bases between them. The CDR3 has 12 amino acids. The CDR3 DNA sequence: TGTGCCAGCAGTTACGGGGGGCGTGGCTACACCTTC. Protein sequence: CASSYGGRGYTF.

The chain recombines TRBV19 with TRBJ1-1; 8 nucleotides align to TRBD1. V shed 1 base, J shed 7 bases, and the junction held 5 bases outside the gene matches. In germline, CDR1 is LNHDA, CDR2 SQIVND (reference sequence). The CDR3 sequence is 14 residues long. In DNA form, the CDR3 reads TGTGCCAGTAGTATAGGGACAGGGTATAGTGAAGCTTTCTTT. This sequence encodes CASSIGTGYSEAFF. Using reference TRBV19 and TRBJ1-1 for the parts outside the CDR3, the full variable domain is DGGITQSPKYLFRKEGQNVTLSCEQNLNHDAMYWYRQDPGQGLRLIYYSQIVNDFQKGDIAEGYSVSREKKESFPLTVTSAQKNPTAFYLCASSIGTGYSEAFFGQGTRLTVV.

In DNA form, the CDR3 reads TGTGCCAGCTCCCGTGACACAAACTATGGCTACACCTTC. Translated: CASSRDTNYGYTF. This chain links TRBV14 with TRBJ1-2; no definite D call. Per the germline V gene, CDR1 is SGHDN and CDR2 is FVKESK. The CDR3 extends over 13 amino acids. V shed 8 bases and J shed 2 bases, with 12 bases lying between them.